This TCR beta chain is from a study of siplizumab effects on memory and regulatory T cells. Comments on this clone: Its antigen is still unknown.

Clones were read by immunoSEQ multiplex PCR, and TCRdb kept only the in-frame ones, dropping some. This table holds some 100,000 clones, over 95% found once. This CDR3 contains 18 residues. CDR1 and CDR2 from the germline V gene are MDHEN and SYDVKM. V lost 6 bases, J lost 1 base, and 11 bases stayed unmatched. Regarding the study as a whole: The authors did not confirm suppressive function in proliferating Tregs from siplizumab cultures. Naive T cells looked more diverse than memory cells and looked like major alloresponse contributors. Siplizumab significantly decreased alloreactive sequences from unstimulated CD4+ memory cells.

V is TRBV28 and J is TRBJ1-6; 8 bases match TRBD1. Sequencing input: naive CD4+ T cells sorted from blood. The TCR was taken from a human donor in good health. The CDR3 is CASRLGQGPGSYNSPLHF. The CDR3, as DNA: TGTGCCAGCAGACTAGGACAGGGCCCGGGGTCCTATAATTCACCCCTCCACTTT.